This T cell receptor (beta chain) was obtained from a study of CD8+CD57+ T cells in acquired aplastic anemia. TCR beta VDJ combinations and CDR3 sequences were profiled from genomic DNA. TCRdb re-derived calls from the reads in MiXCR, one entry per CDR3 protein. Seen here are 150,000 to 200,000 distinct CDR3 sequences, approximately 48% observed once, and the top ten hold over 10%. Germline V lookup: CDR1 MNHEY, CDR2 SVGAGI. The CDR3 runs 15 residues. Trimming stripped 5 bases from V and 0 bases from J, with 10 bases between. All sequencing subjects had displayed CD8+CD57+ cell expansion on flow cytometry. A severe acquired aplastic anemia diagnosis applied to all patients. No patient had been given any therapy when blood was sampled.

The sample consisted of sorted CD4+, CD8+, or CD8+CD57+ T cells (not recorded which) from PBMCs. This clonotype was sampled from a human donor with aplastic anemia. The chain uses TRBV6-5 and TRBJ1-4; D not resolved. CDR3 nucleotides: TGTGCCAGCAGTCCCTCGATTGCAACTAATGAAAAACTGTTTTTT. It translates to CASSPSIATNEKLFF.